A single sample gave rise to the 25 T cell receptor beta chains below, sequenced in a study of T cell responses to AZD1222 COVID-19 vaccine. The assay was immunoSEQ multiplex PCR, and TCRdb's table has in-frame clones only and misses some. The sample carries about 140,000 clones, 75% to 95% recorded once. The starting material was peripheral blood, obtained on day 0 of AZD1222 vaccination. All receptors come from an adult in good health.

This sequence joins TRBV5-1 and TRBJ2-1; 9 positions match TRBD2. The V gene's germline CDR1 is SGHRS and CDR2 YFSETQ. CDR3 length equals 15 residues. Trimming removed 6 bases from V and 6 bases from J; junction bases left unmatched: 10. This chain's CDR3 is CASTSGTSRTNEQFF. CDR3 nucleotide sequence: TGCGCCAGCACCTCCGGGACTAGCAGAACCAATGAGCAGTTCTTC.

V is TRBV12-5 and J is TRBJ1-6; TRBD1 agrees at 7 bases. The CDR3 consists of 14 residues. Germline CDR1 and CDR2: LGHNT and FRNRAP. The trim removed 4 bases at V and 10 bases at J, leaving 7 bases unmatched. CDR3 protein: CASGSGQLVSPLHF. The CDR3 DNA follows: TGTGCTAGTGGTTCGGGACAGTTAGTCTCACCCCTCCACTTT. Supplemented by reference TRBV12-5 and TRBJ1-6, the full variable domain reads DARVTQTPRHKVTEMGQEVTMRCQPILGHNTVFWYRQTMMQGLELLAYFRNRAPLDDSGMPKDRFSAEMPDATLATLKIQPSEPRDSAVYFCASGSGQLVSPLHFGNGTRLTVT.

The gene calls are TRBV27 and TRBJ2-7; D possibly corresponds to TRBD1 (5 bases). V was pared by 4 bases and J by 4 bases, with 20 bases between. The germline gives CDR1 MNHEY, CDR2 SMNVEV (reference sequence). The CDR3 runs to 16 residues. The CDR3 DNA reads TGTGCCAGCAGTTCGAGAACAGGAAAAGTAGTTTACGAGCAGTACTTC. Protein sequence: CASSSRTGKVVYEQYF.

In DNA form, the CDR3 reads TGTGCCAGTGGACAGGGGTTAGAGACCCAGTACTTC. It is translated as CASGQGLETQYF. This chain uses TRBV2 with TRBJ2-5, with 9 bases lining up with TRBD1. CDR3 length equals 12 residues. The germline V gene encodes CDR1 SNHLY and CDR2 FYNNEI. Germline trimming cut 9 bases from V and 4 bases from J; bases unmatched to any gene: 3.

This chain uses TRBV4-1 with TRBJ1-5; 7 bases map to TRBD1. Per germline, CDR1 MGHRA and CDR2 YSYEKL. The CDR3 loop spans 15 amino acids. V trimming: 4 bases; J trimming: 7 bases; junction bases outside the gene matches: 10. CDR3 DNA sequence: TGCGCCAGCAGCCTCTACCTGACAGGGACCCAGCCCCAGCATTTT. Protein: CASSLYLTGTQPQHF.

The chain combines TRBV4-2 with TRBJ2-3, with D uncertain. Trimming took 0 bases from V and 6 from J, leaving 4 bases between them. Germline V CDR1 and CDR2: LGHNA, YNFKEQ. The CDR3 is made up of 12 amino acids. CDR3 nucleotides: TGTGCCAGCAGCCAAGATAGGGATACGCAGTATTTT. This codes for CASSQDRDTQYF.

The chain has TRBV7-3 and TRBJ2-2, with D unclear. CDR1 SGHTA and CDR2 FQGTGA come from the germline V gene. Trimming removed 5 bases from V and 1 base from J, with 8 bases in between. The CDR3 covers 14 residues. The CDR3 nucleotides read TGTGCCAGCAGCCTACTCGTGAACACCGGGGAGCTGTTTTTT. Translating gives CASSLLVNTGELFF.

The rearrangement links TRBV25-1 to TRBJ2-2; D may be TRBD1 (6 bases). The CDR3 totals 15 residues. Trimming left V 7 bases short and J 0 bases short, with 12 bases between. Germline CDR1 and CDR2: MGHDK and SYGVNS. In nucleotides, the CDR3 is TGTGCCAGCAAACTAGGACAGACGAACACCGGGGAGCTGTTTTTT. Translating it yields CASKLGQTNTGELFF.

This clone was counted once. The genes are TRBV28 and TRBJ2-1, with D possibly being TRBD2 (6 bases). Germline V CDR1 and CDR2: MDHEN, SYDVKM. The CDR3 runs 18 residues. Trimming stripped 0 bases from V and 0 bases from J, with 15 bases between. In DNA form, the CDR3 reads TGTGCCAGCAGTTTATGGAGGGTTTGGGAGGCCTCCTACAATGAGCAGTTCTTC. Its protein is CASSLWRVWEASYNEQFF.

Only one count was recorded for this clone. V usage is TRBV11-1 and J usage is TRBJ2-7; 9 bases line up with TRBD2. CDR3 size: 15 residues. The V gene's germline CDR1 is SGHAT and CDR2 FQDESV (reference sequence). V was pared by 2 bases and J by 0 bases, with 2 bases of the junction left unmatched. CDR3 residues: CASSLPSGASYEQYF. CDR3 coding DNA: TGTGCCAGCAGCTTACCTAGCGGGGCCTCCTACGAGCAGTACTTC.

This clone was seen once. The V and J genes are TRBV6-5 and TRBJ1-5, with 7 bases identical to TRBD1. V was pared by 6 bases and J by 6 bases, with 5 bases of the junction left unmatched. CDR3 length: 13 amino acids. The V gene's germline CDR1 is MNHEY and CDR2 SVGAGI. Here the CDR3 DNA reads TGTGCCAGCAGCGCGACAGGGTTTCAGCCCCAGCATTTT. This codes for CASSATGFQPQHF.

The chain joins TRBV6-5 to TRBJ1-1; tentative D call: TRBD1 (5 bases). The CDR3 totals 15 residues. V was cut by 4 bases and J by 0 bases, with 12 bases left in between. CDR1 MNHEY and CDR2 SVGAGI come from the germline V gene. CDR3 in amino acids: CASSSHGALNTEAFF. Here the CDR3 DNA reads TGTGCCAGCAGTTCCCACGGGGCTCTGAACACTGAAGCTTTCTTT.

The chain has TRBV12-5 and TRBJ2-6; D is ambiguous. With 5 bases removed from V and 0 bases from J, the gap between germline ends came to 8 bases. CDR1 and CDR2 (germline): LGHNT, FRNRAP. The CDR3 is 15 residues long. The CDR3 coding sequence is TGTGCTAGTGGTGCGACCGACTCTGGGGCCAACGTCCTGACTTTC. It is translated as CASGATDSGANVLTF.

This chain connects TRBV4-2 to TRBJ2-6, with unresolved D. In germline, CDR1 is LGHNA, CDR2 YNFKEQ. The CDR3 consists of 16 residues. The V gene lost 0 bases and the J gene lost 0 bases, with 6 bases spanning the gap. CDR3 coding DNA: TGTGCCAGCAGCCAAGATATTACCTCTGGGGCCAACGTCCTGACTTTC. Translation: CASSQDITSGANVLTF.

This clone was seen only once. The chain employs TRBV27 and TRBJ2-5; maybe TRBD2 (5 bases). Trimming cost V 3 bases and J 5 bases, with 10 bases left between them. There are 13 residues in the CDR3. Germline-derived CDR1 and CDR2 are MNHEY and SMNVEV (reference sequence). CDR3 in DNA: TGTGCCAGCAGTTTGAGGGCCGGGGAGACCCAGTACTTC. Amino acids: CASSLRAGETQYF.

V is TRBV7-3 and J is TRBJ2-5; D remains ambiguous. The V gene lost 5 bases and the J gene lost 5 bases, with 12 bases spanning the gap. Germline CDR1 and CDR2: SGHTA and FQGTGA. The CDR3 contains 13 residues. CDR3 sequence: CASSISGRETQYF. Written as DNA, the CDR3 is TGTGCCAGCAGCATCAGTGGCCGGGAGACCCAGTACTTC.

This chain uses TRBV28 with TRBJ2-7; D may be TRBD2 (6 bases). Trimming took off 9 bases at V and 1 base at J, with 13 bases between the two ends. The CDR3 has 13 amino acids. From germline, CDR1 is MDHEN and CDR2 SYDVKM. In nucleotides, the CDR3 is TGTGCCAGTACCGGGACTGGGTCCTACGAGCAGTACTTC. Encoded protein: CASTGTGSYEQYF. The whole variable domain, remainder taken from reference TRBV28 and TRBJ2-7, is DVKVTQSSRYLVKRTGEKVFLECVQDMDHENMFWYRQDPGLGLRLIYFSYDVKMKEKGDIPEGYSVSREKKERFSLILESASTNQTSMYLCASTGTGSYEQYFGPGTRLTVT.

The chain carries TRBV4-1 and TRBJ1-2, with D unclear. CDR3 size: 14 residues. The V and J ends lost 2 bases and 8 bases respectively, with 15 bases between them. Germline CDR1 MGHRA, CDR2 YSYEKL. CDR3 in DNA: TGCGCCAGCAGCCAACCCGCCCAGGTTAAGGGCTACACCTTC. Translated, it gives CASSQPAQVKGYTF.

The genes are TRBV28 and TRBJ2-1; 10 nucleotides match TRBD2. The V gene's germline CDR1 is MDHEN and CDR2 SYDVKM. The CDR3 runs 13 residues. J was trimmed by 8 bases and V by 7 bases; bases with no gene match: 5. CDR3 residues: CASTLAGVDEQFF. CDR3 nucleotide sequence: TGTGCCAGCACTCTAGCGGGAGTGGATGAGCAGTTCTTC.

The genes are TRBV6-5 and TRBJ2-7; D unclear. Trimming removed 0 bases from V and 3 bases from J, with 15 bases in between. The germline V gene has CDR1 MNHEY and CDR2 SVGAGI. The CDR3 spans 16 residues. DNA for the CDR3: TGTGCCAGCAGTTACTCCCCGGCTAATACTTACTACGAGCAGTACTTC. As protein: CASSYSPANTYYEQYF.

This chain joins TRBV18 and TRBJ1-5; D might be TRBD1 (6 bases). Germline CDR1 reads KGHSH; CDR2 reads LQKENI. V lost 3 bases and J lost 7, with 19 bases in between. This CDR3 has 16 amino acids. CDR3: CASSPDLQGTGQPQHF. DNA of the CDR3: TGTGCCAGCTCACCTGACCTACAGGGTACTGGACAGCCCCAGCATTTT.

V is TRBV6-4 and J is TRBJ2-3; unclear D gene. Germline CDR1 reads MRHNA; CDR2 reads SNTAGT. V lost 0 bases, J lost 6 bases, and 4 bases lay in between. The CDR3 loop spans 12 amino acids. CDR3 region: CASSDSYDTQYF. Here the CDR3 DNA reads TGTGCCAGCAGTGACTCCTACGATACGCAGTATTTT.

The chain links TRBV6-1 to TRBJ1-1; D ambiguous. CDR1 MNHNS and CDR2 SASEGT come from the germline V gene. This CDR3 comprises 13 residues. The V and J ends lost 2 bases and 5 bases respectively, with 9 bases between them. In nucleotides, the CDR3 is TGTGCCAGCAGTGAACTCGTGGGAACTGAAGCTTTCTTT. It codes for CASSELVGTEAFF.

CDR3 region: CATSRVPDNSGANVLTF. The CDR3 nucleotides are TGTGCCACCAGCAGAGTCCCCGACAACTCTGGGGCCAACGTCCTGACTTTC. V gene TRBV15 combines with J gene TRBJ2-6; D is unresolved. There are 17 residues in the CDR3. CDR1 LNHNV and CDR2 YYDKDF come from the germline V gene (reference sequence). The V and J ends lost 1 base and 0 bases respectively, with 10 bases between them.

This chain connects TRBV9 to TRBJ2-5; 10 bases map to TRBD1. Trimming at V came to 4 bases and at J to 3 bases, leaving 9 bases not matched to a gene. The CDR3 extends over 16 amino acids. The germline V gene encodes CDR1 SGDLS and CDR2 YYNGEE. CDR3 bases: TGTGCCAGCAGCCCCCGACAGGGGGCAGGGGAAGAGACCCAGTACTTC. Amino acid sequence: CASSPRQGAGEETQYF.